A selection of T cell receptor beta chains follows, all from one sample in a study of post-analysis software for immune sequencing data. In TCRdb, the PCR reads were re-called with MiXCR into one record per CDR3 protein. The profile shows approximately 400,000 distinct CDR3 sequences, around a third of them singletons. The specimen was blood. These receptors were collected from a girl aged 10-17 years with multiple sclerosis. Both conserved end residues are trimmed from each CDR3. Each record gives: J gene, V gene, CDR3 protein.

J: TRBJ2-5
V: TRBV7-6
CDR3: ASSPRRTQY

J: TRBJ2-7
V: TRBV6-1
CDR3: ASGPGQGHEQY

J: TRBJ2-1
V: TRBV5-1
CDR3: ASSLSQVQIDEQF

J: TRBJ2-1
V: TRBV7-6
CDR3: ASSGTSGGRLSYNEQF

J: TRBJ1-5
V: TRBV6-5
CDR3: ASSYSGWGGRSNQPQH

J: TRBJ1-2
V: TRBV20-1
CDR3: SAISTGGDGYT

J: TRBJ2-2
V: TRBV12-3/TRBV12-4
CDR3: ASSSVTGDTGELF

J: TRBJ1-2
V: TRBV7-3
CDR3: ASSPTGGANYGYT

J: TRBJ1-4
V: TRBV4-1
CDR3: ASSQYTAGLNEKLF

J: TRBJ2-7
V: TRBV5-1
CDR3: ASSWGLAGSYEQY

J: NA
V: TRBV6-5
CDR3: ATREVNGGGTYEQY

J: TRBJ2-7
V: TRBV7-6
CDR3: ASSQLLVQGVYEQY

J: TRBJ1-1
V: TRBV12-3/TRBV12-4
CDR3: ASSLGGGGAVNTEAF

J: TRBJ2-7
V: TRBV20-1
CDR3: SARAAGAVKQY

J: TRBJ1-1
V: TRBV7-9
CDR3: ASSLMGANTEAF

J: TRBJ2-5
V: TRBV7-3
CDR3: ASSLTPAQGETQY

J: TRBJ1-2
V: TRBV7-2
CDR3: ASSLGGTARRSYGYT

J: TRBJ2-7
V: TRBV5-1
CDR3: ASSNGGNHYEQY

J: TRBJ2-2
V: TRBV2
CDR3: ASKEWNTGELF

J: TRBJ2-7
V: TRBV7-9
CDR3: ASSKDDKPYEQY